These 22 T cell receptor beta chains share one sample of origin, sequenced in a study of cytomegalovirus exposure and HLA in healthy donors. Use of 60 Vbeta and 13 Jbeta primers characterized the PCR. Here immunoSEQ multiplex PCR was the method, and the copy in TCRdb shows in-frame clones only, minus some. This table has 200,000 to 250,000 clones, 70% to 85% appearing once. Material for sequencing was PBMCs. All receptors come from a male donor in good health and CMV-seronegative.

This clone was seen only once. The chain employs TRBV19 and TRBJ1-2; 7 nucleotides agree with TRBD1. This CDR3 is built from 13 residues. V lost 7 bases, J lost 6 bases, and 8 bases stayed unmatched. Germline V gives CDR1 LNHDA, CDR2 SQIVND (reference sequence). This chain's CDR3 is CASIPQGGHGYTF. The CDR3 nucleotides are TGTGCCAGTATCCCCCAGGGGGGCCATGGCTACACCTTC.

The genes are TRBV5-1 and TRBJ2-5; D perhaps matches TRBD2 (6 bases). TRBJ2-7 explains the end of the DNA better; the J call may be wrong. Germline V CDR1 and CDR2: SGHRS, YFSETQ. The CDR3 extends over 12 amino acids. CDR3 protein: CASSAGRDEQYF. CDR3 nucleotide sequence: TGCGCCAGCAGCGCGGGACGGGACGAGCAGTACTTC.

The V call is TRBV9, the J call TRBJ1-2; 11 bases map to TRBD1. This CDR3 region has 20 residues. The germline CDR1 and CDR2 sequences are SGDLS and YYNGEE. V shed 0 bases and J 6 bases; nucleotides not matched to a gene: 19. CDR3 in DNA: TGTGCCAGCAGCGTAGTCCTTTCAGGACAGGGGGCGGGAGGATTGGATGGCTACACCTTC. Amino acids: CASSVVLSGQGAGGLDGYTF. Based on the CDR3 plus reference TRBV9 and TRBJ1-2, the full variable domain is DSGVTQTPKHLITATGQRVTLRCSPRSGDLSVYWYQQSLDQGLQFLIQYYNGEERAKGNILERFSAQQFPDLHSELNLSSLELGDSALYFCASSVVLSGQGAGGLDGYTFGSGTRLTVV.

The CDR3 is CASRDLNEQFF. In nucleotides, the CDR3 is TGCGCCAGCCGGGACTTAAATGAGCAGTTCTTC. This rearrangement joins TRBV5-1 to TRBJ2-1; D may be TRBD2 (6 bases). The ends were cut back, 7 bases at V and 7 bases at J, with 9 bases in the middle. This CDR3 is 11 amino acids long. Looked up from germline, CDR1 is SGHRS and CDR2 is YFSETQ. Together with reference TRBV5-1 and TRBJ2-1, the CDR3 gives the full variable domain: KAGVTQTPRYLIKTRGQQVTLSCSPISGHRSVSWYQQTPGQGLQFLFEYFSETQRNKGNFPGRFSGRQFSNSRSEMNVSTLELGDSALYLCASRDLNEQFFGPGTRLTVL.

The chain joins TRBV2 to TRBJ2-1; D might be TRBD2 (6 bases). From germline, CDR1 is SNHLY and CDR2 FYNNEI. The CDR3 contains 12 residues. V lost 6 bases and J 9 bases, leaving 12 bases between the germline ends. CDR3 coding DNA: TGTGCCAGCAGGTCGACTAGTAGTGAGCAGTTCTTC. It is translated as CASRSTSSEQFF.

The V and J genes are TRBV6-5 and TRBJ2-7; TRBD1 matches at 9 bases. The CDR3 is 15 residues long. The J segment lost 7 bases and the V segment lost 6 bases, leaving 13 bases of the junction unmatched. The germline V gene encodes CDR1 MNHEY and CDR2 SVGAGI. CDR3 bases: TGTGCCAGCAGATTCGCCGGGACAGGGAGAAGGGAGCAGTACTTC. This sequence encodes CASRFAGTGRREQYF.

This clone was counted once. V usage is TRBV19 and J usage is TRBJ2-5, with D possibly matching TRBD1 (6 bases). This CDR3 is 13 amino acids long. Germline V lookup: CDR1 LNHDA, CDR2 SQIVND (reference sequence). V was pared by 5 bases and J by 1 base, with 8 bases between. The CDR3: CASSVQGQETQYF. Written as DNA, the CDR3 is TGTGCCAGTAGTGTACAGGGCCAAGAGACCCAGTACTTC. The full variable domain, rest sourced from reference TRBV19 and TRBJ2-5, is DGGITQSPKYLFRKEGQNVTLSCEQNLNHDAMYWYRQDPGQGLRLIYYSQIVNDFQKGDIAEGYSVSREKKESFPLTVTSAQKNPTAFYLCASSVQGQETQYFGPGTRLLVL.

The chain uses TRBV5-5 and TRBJ2-1, with 9 bases identical to TRBD2. The CDR3 spans 16 residues. Trimming removed 4 bases from V and 9 bases from J; junction bases left unmatched: 14. Germline CDR1 SGHKS, CDR2 YYEKEE (reference sequence). This chain's CDR3 is CASSTGGTSKSGEQFF. The CDR3 nucleotides are TGTGCCAGCAGCACCGGAGGGACTAGCAAGTCCGGTGAGCAGTTCTTC.

The chain couples TRBV5-1 to TRBJ2-7; 8 positions match TRBD2. Germline values: CDR1 SGHRS, CDR2 YFSETQ. The CDR3 is 15 amino acids. V was pared by 4 bases and J by 7 bases, with 13 bases of the junction left unmatched. CDR3 residues: CASSVGGGLPAEQYF. The CDR3 coding sequence is TGCGCCAGCAGCGTGGGCGGGGGGCTTCCCGCGGAGCAGTACTTC.

V is TRBV6-1 and J is TRBJ2-1, with 8 bases aligning to TRBD1. Trimming removed 4 bases from V and 10 bases from J; junction bases left unmatched: 9. This CDR3 has 14 amino acids. Germline values: CDR1 MNHNS, CDR2 SASEGT. The CDR3 reads CASSVVDRASEQFF. The CDR3 nucleotides are TGTGCCAGCAGTGTGGTGGACAGGGCCTCAGAGCAGTTCTTC.

V and J are TRBV11-2 and TRBJ2-6, with D hard to call. Germline-derived CDR1 and CDR2 are SGHAT and FQNNGV. V dropped 3 bases and J dropped 2 bases, with 8 bases sitting between them. The CDR3 is 15 amino acids. In DNA, the CDR3 is TGTGCCAGCAGCTTTAGAGTTACTGGGGCCAACGTCCTGACTTTC. It is translated as CASSFRVTGANVLTF.

The genes are TRBV5-1 and TRBJ2-2; D is possibly TRBD1 (6 bases). The germline gives CDR1 SGHRS, CDR2 YFSETQ. Trimming removed 4 bases from V and 6 bases from J, with 10 bases in between. The CDR3 covers 13 residues. The CDR3: CASSIAGAGELFF. DNA of the CDR3: TGCGCCAGCAGCATCGCAGGGGCCGGGGAGCTGTTTTTT.

This chain uses TRBV6-1 with TRBJ2-3; 9 positions agree with TRBD1. The CDR3 spans 15 residues. In germline, CDR1 is MNHNS, CDR2 SASEGT. V dropped 6 bases and J dropped 2; count of bases not matched to a gene: 6. For the CDR3, the DNA is TGTGCCAGCAGCCCGGGACAGGGCGTCACAGATACGCAGTATTTT. Protein: CASSPGQGVTDTQYF.

V is TRBV13 and J is TRBJ2-3, with D possibly matching TRBD2 (6 bases). Germline assignment: CDR1 PRHDT and CDR2 FYEKMQ (reference sequence). The V end was cut by 7 bases, the J end by 0 bases, with 23 bases between. The CDR3 has 18 amino acids. CDR3 DNA: TGTGCCAGCACCGGACTAAGCGGAGGCCCCGGTAGCACAGATACGCAGTATTTT. Its protein product is CASTGLSGGPGSTDTQYF.

The rearrangement links TRBV19 to TRBJ2-1; 10 bases map to TRBD1. The CDR3 extends over 16 amino acids. Trimming took 5 bases from V and 4 from J; bases not matched to a gene: 8. Germline CDR1 LNHDA, CDR2 SQIVND (reference sequence). In DNA, the CDR3 is TGTGCCAGTAGTTCCGGAGACAGGGGGCAATACAATGAGCAGTTCTTC. Translated, it gives CASSSGDRGQYNEQFF.

The V call is TRBV5-1, the J call TRBJ2-3, with D possibly TRBD2 on 5 matching bases. Germline V lookup: CDR1 SGHRS, CDR2 YFSETQ. This CDR3 region has 16 residues. V lost 0 bases and J lost 6, with 17 bases in between. The CDR3 loop reads CASSLEGDGVLDTQYF. The DNA of the CDR3 is TGCGCCAGCAGCTTGGAGGGAGACGGGGTTCTTGATACGCAGTATTTT. Full variable domain (outside the CDR3, taken from reference TRBV5-1 and TRBJ2-3): KAGVTQTPRYLIKTRGQQVTLSCSPISGHRSVSWYQQTPGQGLQFLFEYFSETQRNKGNFPGRFSGRQFSNSRSEMNVSTLELGDSALYLCASSLEGDGVLDTQYFGPGTRLTVL.

J is TRBJ1-1 and V is TRBV14; D is uncertain. The V end lost 1 base, the J end lost 7 bases, and 10 bases lay between the germline ends. The V gene's germline CDR1 is SGHDN and CDR2 FVKESK. The CDR3 loop spans 13 amino acids. CDR3 DNA: TGTGCCAGCAGCCAAGGATCTCGGGGTGAAGCTTTCTTT. Its translation is CASSQGSRGEAFF.

This rearrangement joins TRBV6-1 to TRBJ2-1; 10 nucleotides agree with TRBD2. The germline gives CDR1 MNHNS, CDR2 SASEGT. This CDR3 has 14 amino acids. Trimming cost V 7 bases and J 8 bases; bases outside gene matches: 8. CDR3 nucleotides: TGTGCCAGCACCATAGCGGGAGGAGGGGATGAGCAGTTCTTC. Its protein product is CASTIAGGGDEQFF.

The chain recombines TRBV19 with TRBJ2-3; TRBD1 matches 12 bases. CDR1 is LNHDA and CDR2 is SQIVND in the germline V gene (reference sequence). Germline trimming cut 1 base from V and 5 bases from J; bases unmatched to any gene: 4. This CDR3 has 16 residues. The CDR3 sequence is CASSIGDRGLGDTQYF. CDR3 bases: TGTGCCAGTAGTATAGGGGACAGGGGGCTGGGAGATACGCAGTATTTT.

This clone is a singleton in its sample. The chain has TRBV7-3 and TRBJ1-1; tentative D call: TRBD1 (6 bases). The CDR3 totals 14 residues. Germline V gives CDR1 SGHTA, CDR2 FQGTGA. V was shortened by 5 bases and J by 7 bases, with 17 bases between the two germline ends. The CDR3 nucleotides are TGTGCCAGCAGCCCCCACCCGGGACAATATGAAGCTTTCTTT. Residues: CASSPHPGQYEAFF. The variable domain in full, with the rest retrieved from reference TRBV7-3 and TRBJ1-1, is GAGVSQTPSNKVTEKGKYVELRCDPISGHTALYWYRQSLGQGPEFLIYFQGTGAADDSGLPNDRFFAVRPEGSVSTLKIQRTERGDSAVYLCASSPHPGQYEAFFGQGTRLTVV.

This clone came up a few times. CDR3 sequence: CASSLGKSYEQYF. CDR3 coding DNA: TGCGCCAGCAGCTTGGGCAAGAGTTACGAGCAGTACTTC. The rearrangement links TRBV5-1 to TRBJ2-7; no clear D. Trimming took 0 bases from V and 4 from J, leaving 8 bases between them. Germline lookup yields CDR1 SGHRS and CDR2 YFSETQ. The CDR3 covers 13 residues.

The chain carries TRBV5-1 and TRBJ2-7, with D perhaps matching TRBD1 (5 bases). V dropped 2 bases and J dropped 5 bases, with 11 bases sitting between them. Germline V gives CDR1 SGHRS, CDR2 YFSETQ. This CDR3 comprises 13 residues. CDR3 in amino acids: CASSFLGVDEQYF. The CDR3 bases are TGCGCCAGCAGCTTTTTAGGGGTGGACGAGCAGTACTTC.